There are many counts of the clone carrying this T cell receptor beta chain. Its target is not known. Using its own MiXCR run on the reads, TCRdb lists one record per CDR3 protein. The sample lists about 600,000 distinct CDR3 sequences; approximately 24% were seen once. The data were obtained in a study of T cell repertoires in cytomegalovirus infection. Across the study: TCR beta signatures that were public indicated CMV infection and matching HLA type.

CDR3 length equals 14 residues. V was clipped by 0 bases and J by 6 bases, with 12 bases between them. Per the germline V gene, CDR1 is SGHRS and CDR2 is YFSETQ. Study-level findings and limits: In two of eight donors, the top clonotype was HLA-C-restricted CMV-specific. Cumulative public TCR beta family frequency identified carriers of CMV plus the relevant HLA.

The rearrangement links TRBV5-1 to TRBJ1-1, with D unresolved. The sequence came from a human donor in good health (CMV status not recorded). Some clones in this sample may be carry-over from other donors' samples. Sample: CD8+ T cells from PBMCs. CDR3 amino acids: CASSLGGLGAEAFF. CDR3 sequence (DNA): TGCGCCAGCAGCTTGGGGGGTCTCGGGGCTGAAGCTTTCTTT.